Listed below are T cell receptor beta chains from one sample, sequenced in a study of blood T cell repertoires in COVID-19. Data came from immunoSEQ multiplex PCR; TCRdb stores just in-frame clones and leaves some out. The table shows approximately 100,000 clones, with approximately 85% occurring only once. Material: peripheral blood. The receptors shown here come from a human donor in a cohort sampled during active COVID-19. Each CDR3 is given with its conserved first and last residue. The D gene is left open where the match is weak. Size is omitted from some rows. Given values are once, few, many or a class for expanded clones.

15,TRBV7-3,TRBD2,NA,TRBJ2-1,TGTGCCAGCAGCGCCCTAGCGGGAGGGAACAATGAGCAGTTCTTC,CASSALAGGNNEQFF
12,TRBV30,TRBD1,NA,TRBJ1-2,TGTGCCTGGAGCCGACAGGGGGGAGGCTACACCTTC,CAWSRQGGGYTF
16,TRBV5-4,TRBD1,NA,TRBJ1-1,TGTGCCAGCACCTCCGCCCCGTCAGGGGGCCGAACTGAAGCTTTCTTT,CASTSAPSGGRTEAFF
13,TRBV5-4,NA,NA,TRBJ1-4,TGTGCCAGCAGCTTCGGACAGAACGAAAAACTGTTTTTT,CASSFGQNEKLFF
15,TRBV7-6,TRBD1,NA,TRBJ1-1,TGTGCCAGCAGCTTAGCACCAGGGGGGAACACTGAAGCTTTCTTT,CASSLAPGGNTEAFF
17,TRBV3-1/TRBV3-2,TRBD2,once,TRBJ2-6,TGTGCCAGCAGCAAGGGGACGGGGGGCTCTGGGGCCAACGTCCTGACTTTC,CASSKGTGGSGANVLTF
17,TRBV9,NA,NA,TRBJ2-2,TGTGCCAGCAGCCCCCGGGTATGGCCCCTGAACACCGGGGAGCTGTTTTTT,CASSPRVWPLNTGELFF
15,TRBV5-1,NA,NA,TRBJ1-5,TGCGCCAGCAGCTTGGGCCCAGGGGTTGGTCAGCCCCAGCATTTT,CASSLGPGVGQPQHF
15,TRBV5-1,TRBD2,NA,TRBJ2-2,TGCGCCAGCAGGAACGGGGAGGGCGCCACCGGGGAGCTGTTTTTT,CASRNGEGATGELFF
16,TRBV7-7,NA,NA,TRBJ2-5,TGTGCTAGCAGCTCCCAAGTTGCAGGGCTTGGCGAGACCCAGTACTTC,CASSSQVAGLGETQYF
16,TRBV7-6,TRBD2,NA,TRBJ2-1,TGTGCCAGCAGCTATCTAGCGGGAGGTTCCTACAATGAGCAGTTCTTC,CASSYLAGGSYNEQFF
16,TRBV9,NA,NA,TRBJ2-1,TGTGCCAGCAGCGTAGGGGGCGGGGCCTCCTACAATGAGCAGTTCTTC,CASSVGGGASYNEQFF
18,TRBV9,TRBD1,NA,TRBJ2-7,TGTGCCAGCAGCGCCCGCCCCATTCCGGGACAGGGGGCCTACGAGCAGTACTTC,CASSARPIPGQGAYEQYF
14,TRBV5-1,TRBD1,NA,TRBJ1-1,TGCGCCAGCAGCTCCAGGGGGCTGAACACTGAAGCTTTCTTT,CASSSRGLNTEAFF
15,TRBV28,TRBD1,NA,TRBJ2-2,TGTGCCAGCAGTCTCACCGGGACAGCAACCGGGGAGCTGTTTTTT,CASSLTGTATGELFF
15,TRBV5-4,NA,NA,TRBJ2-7,TGTGCCAGCAGCTTGGTCGGGATAAGCTCCTACGAGCAGTACTTC,CASSLVGISSYEQYF
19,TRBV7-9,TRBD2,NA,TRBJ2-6,TGTGCCAGCAGCCCCCCCCTAGCGGGGGCCATCTCTGGGGCCAACGTCCTGACTTTC,CASSPPLAGAISGANVLTF
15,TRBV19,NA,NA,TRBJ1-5,TGTGCCAGTAGGGGTGGGGGCCGGGGCAATCAGCCCCAGCATTTT,CASRGGGRGNQPQHF
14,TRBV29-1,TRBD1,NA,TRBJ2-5,TGCAGCGTTGTAAGTTGGGACAGGGGAGAGACCCAGTACTTC,CSVVSWDRGETQYF